This T cell receptor (beta chain) is drawn from a study of blood T cells in healthy people across ages. Points from the study as a whole: Observed TCR beta diversity showed a strong correlation with the percentage of naive T cells as measured by flow cytometry.

Through a sample-barcoded 5' primer and a J-beta primer mix, a second PCR was run for roughly 7 to 12 cycles. TCRdb ran MiXCR on the 5' RACE reads and lists one entry per CDR3 protein. The sample carries fewer than 1.5 million distinct CDR3 sequences, about 43% recorded once. V was pared by 2 bases and J by 10 bases, with 9 bases of the junction left unmatched. Germline V lookup: CDR1 ENHRY, CDR2 SYGVKD. The CDR3 spans 14 residues. This clonotype occurred once. Its antigen is not known. This clonotype was obtained from a woman aged 18-29 years in good health. The specimen was blood. The chain is built from TRBV10-3 and TRBJ1-1, with 8 bases lining up with TRBD1. DNA of the CDR3: TGTGCCATCAGTGAGGGGCTGGACAGGGCAGGAGCTTTCTTT. This encodes CAISEGLDRAGAFF.